The TCR beta chain under discussion was sequenced for a study of cytomegalovirus exposure and HLA in healthy donors. CDR1 MNHEY and CDR2 SVGAGI come from the germline V gene. V shed 0 bases, J shed 5 bases, and the junction held 4 bases outside the gene matches. CDR3 length: 15 residues. The validation cohort, a group of more than 95 subjects, included the donors and was separate from the roughly 700-subject first cohort. Overall study results and limits: In a later analysis, first-cohort TCR clusters were found to tend to co-occur in the 100 to 150 validation repertoires.

Sequencing was performed with immunoSEQ multiplex PCR; in TCRdb, only in-frame clones are kept and a portion is missing. The data hold about 360,000 clones, with roughly 88% observed a single time. Regarding this clone: Its target is unknown.

The source is a woman aged 18-29 years in good health and CMV-seronegative. V and J are TRBV6-5 and TRBJ1-5, with TRBD1 matching 7 bases. The sample was PBMCs. CDR3 nucleotide sequence: TGTGCCAGCAGTTACTCGAATAGGGGGCATCAGCCCCAGCATTTT. Encoded protein: CASSYSNRGHQPQHF.